A selection of T cell receptor beta chains follows, all from one sample in a study of T-cell memory formation after mild COVID-19. TCRdb analysed the 5' RACE reads with MiXCR anew, one entry per CDR3 protein. The data hold fewer than 250,000 distinct CDR3 sequences, with around 25% observed a single time. Sequencing was performed on PBMCs or a T cell subset sorted from them (not recorded which). These receptors came from an adult woman who had mild COVID-19 (a few samples of this study predate the infection). Cell type and time point are not known. Each CDR3 is given with its conserved first and last residue. D genes are given only for firm matches. Size tells how often a clone was seen (once, few, many) or the class of an expanded clone, and some rows leave it out.

CDR3nt	CDR3aa	v_gene	d_gene	j_gene	abundance
TGTGCCAGCGAGGGACAGGGGTACTATGGCTACACCTTC	CASEGQGYYGYTF	TRBV25-1	TRBD1	TRBJ1-2	-
TGTGCCAGCAGCGAAGGACAGATAAGCAATGAGCAGTTCTTC	CASSEGQISNEQFF	TRBV5-6	-	TRBJ2-1	-
TGTGCCAGCAGTCCGGCGGGTCCAGGGGAAGAGACCCAGTACTTC	CASSPAGPGEETQYF	TRBV6-5	-	TRBJ2-5	few
TGTGCCAGCAGTTTATCTCCAGGGTACGAGCAGTACTTC	CASSLSPGYEQYF	TRBV6-2/TRBV6-3	-	TRBJ2-7	-
TGTGCCAGCAGTTCCTTGCCCCGGACAGGGATTCGGCACACCATATATTTT	CASSSLPRTGIRHTIYF	TRBV12-3/TRBV12-4	TRBD1	TRBJ1-3	-
TGTGCCAGCACCAAGGGACAGACCGAACCCTTCTATGGCTACACCTTC	CASTKGQTEPFYGYTF	TRBV5-6	TRBD1	TRBJ1-2	-
TGCGCCAGCAGCCAAGATCCCGGCGGGCCCGGCAATGAGCAGTTCTTC	CASSQDPGGPGNEQFF	TRBV4-1	-	TRBJ2-1	-
TGTGCCAGCAGTTTAGTCATCGGGGGCTACGAGCAGTACTTC	CASSLVIGGYEQYF	TRBV12-3/TRBV12-4	-	TRBJ2-7	-
TGTGCCAGCAGCAAGTGGACTAACGAGCAGTACTTC	CASSKWTNEQYF	TRBV25-1	-	TRBJ2-7	few
TGCAGTGCTAGCAGGACGGGGAATAGAGACGAGCAGTACTTC	CSASRTGNRDEQYF	TRBV20-1	-	TRBJ2-7	-
TGTGCCAGCAGTTTCATTAGCTCCAATGAGCAGTTCTTC	CASSFISSNEQFF	TRBV27	-	TRBJ2-1	-
TGTGCCAGCAGTGGACATCATGAGACCGGGGAGCTGTTTTTT	CASSGHHETGELFF	TRBV6-1	-	TRBJ2-2	-
TGCAGCGTGTTGGGGGATAGGAGTTACGAGCAGTACTTC	CSVLGDRSYEQYF	TRBV20-1	-	TRBJ2-7	-
TGTGCCAGCGTACATCCGGGAGGCAATGAGCAGTTCTTC	CASVHPGGNEQFF	TRBV6-2/TRBV6-3	TRBD2	TRBJ2-1	few
TGTGCCAGCAGCCGACGGGGAGAACTAGCCAAAAACATTCAGTACTTC	CASSRRGELAKNIQYF	TRBV13	-	TRBJ2-4	few
TGTGCCAGCAGTTTTAGCGGGAGCTTCGCAGATACGCAGTATTTT	CASSFSGSFADTQYF	TRBV12-3/TRBV12-4	TRBD2	TRBJ2-3	few